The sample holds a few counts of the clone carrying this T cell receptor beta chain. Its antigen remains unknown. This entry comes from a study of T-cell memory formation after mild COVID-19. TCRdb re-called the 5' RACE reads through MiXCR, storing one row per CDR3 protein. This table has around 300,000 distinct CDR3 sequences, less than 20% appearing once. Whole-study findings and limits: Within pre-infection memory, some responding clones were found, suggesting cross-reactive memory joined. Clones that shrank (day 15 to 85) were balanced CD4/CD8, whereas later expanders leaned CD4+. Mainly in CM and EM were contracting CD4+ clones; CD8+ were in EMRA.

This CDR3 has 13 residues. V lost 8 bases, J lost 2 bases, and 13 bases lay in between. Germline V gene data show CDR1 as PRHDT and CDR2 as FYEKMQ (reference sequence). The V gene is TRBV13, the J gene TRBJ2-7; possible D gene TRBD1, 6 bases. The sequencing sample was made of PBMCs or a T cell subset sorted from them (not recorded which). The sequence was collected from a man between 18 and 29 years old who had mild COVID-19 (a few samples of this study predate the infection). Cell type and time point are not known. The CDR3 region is CASRNAGAYEQYF. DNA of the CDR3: TGTGCCAGCCGCAACGCAGGGGCCTACGAGCAGTACTTC.